Listed below are T cell receptor beta chains from one sample, sequenced in a study of radiotherapy plus CTLA-4 blockade in lung cancer. The repertoire was sequenced with immunoSEQ multiplex PCR; TCRdb's copy has only in-frame clones and lacks some. The data contain about 49,000 clones, 73% of them singletons. The sequenced sample was peripheral blood, obtained from a patient treated with radiotherapy plus ipilimumab. The receptor set was obtained from a human donor with non-small cell lung cancer who had a complete response to radiotherapy plus ipilimumab. The CDR3 runs from the conserved cysteine through the conserved F or W. A D gene is named only where the DNA matches it firmly. Size is omitted from some rows. Given values are once, few, many or a class for expanded clones.

abundance: .; d_gene: TRBD1; v_gene: TRBV29-1; j_gene: TRBJ2-7; CDR3nt: TGCAGCGCTGCAAGAGGGACAGGGGGCAACGAGCAGTACTTC; CDR3aa: CSAARGTGGNEQYF
abundance: .; d_gene: TRBD2; v_gene: TRBV2; j_gene: TRBJ2-3; CDR3nt: TGTGCCAGCACTCGGAGCGGGATGGCCGCCACAGATACGCAGTATTTT; CDR3aa: CASTRSGMAATDTQYF
abundance: few; d_gene: TRBD1; v_gene: TRBV6-5; j_gene: TRBJ1-5; CDR3nt: TGTGCCAGCAGTTACTCTGGGACAGTAAATCAGCCCCAGCATTTT; CDR3aa: CASSYSGTVNQPQHF
abundance: few; d_gene: TRBD2; v_gene: TRBV25-1; j_gene: TRBJ2-1; CDR3nt: TGTGCCAGCAGTGAACTAGCGGGAGGGCCCAATGAGCAGTTCTTC; CDR3aa: CASSELAGGPNEQFF
abundance: .; d_gene: .; v_gene: TRBV9; j_gene: TRBJ2-3; CDR3nt: TGTGCCAGCAGCCCCCGTCGGGGGGCCGAGACAGATACGCAGTATTTT; CDR3aa: CASSPRRGAETDTQYF
abundance: medium-sized; d_gene: TRBD1; v_gene: TRBV6-6; j_gene: TRBJ1-5; CDR3nt: TGTGCCAGCAGTTACCGGGGACAGGGTAGCAATCAGCCCCAGCATTTT; CDR3aa: CASSYRGQGSNQPQHF
abundance: .; d_gene: TRBD2; v_gene: TRBV10-2; j_gene: TRBJ2-1; CDR3nt: TGCGCCAGCAGCCCTAGACTAGCGGAGAGCTCCTACAATGAGCAGTTCTTC; CDR3aa: CASSPRLAESSYNEQFF
abundance: .; d_gene: TRBD1; v_gene: TRBV2; j_gene: TRBJ2-3; CDR3nt: TGTGCCAGCAGTGAATTGGGGACAGGGAAGAAGTATTTT; CDR3aa: CASSELGTGKKYF
abundance: once; d_gene: TRBD1; v_gene: TRBV10-3; j_gene: TRBJ1-5; CDR3nt: TGTGCCATCAGTGGGGGGGACAGGGCGAATCAGCCCCAGCATTTT; CDR3aa: CAISGGDRANQPQHF
abundance: .; d_gene: .; v_gene: TRBV7-9; j_gene: TRBJ1-1; CDR3nt: TGTGCCAGCAGCTTAGCGGCAGGCCCGAACACTGAAGCTTTCTTT; CDR3aa: CASSLAAGPNTEAFF
abundance: .; d_gene: .; v_gene: TRBV4-3; j_gene: TRBJ2-2; CDR3nt: TGCGCCAGCAGCCAAGTCTTGGCGGCCGGGGAGCTGTTTTTT; CDR3aa: CASSQVLAAGELFF
abundance: .; d_gene: .; v_gene: TRBV18; j_gene: TRBJ2-7; CDR3nt: TGTGCCAGCTCATACCTGACGGGGAGCTCCTACGAGCAGTACTTC; CDR3aa: CASSYLTGSSYEQYF
abundance: .; d_gene: .; v_gene: TRBV7-9; j_gene: TRBJ1-4; CDR3nt: TGTGCCAGTCGTTGGGGAGAGAAACTGTTTTTT; CDR3aa: CASRWGEKLFF
abundance: .; d_gene: TRBD1; v_gene: TRBV29-1; j_gene: TRBJ1-1; CDR3nt: TGCAGCGTCGGGACAGGGTATGTCGACACTGAAGCTTTCTTT; CDR3aa: CSVGTGYVDTEAFF
abundance: .; d_gene: .; v_gene: TRBV18; j_gene: TRBJ1-1; CDR3nt: TGTGCCAGCTCACCGCCGGGGGGAGCGAACACTGAAGCTTTCTTT; CDR3aa: CASSPPGGANTEAFF
abundance: .; d_gene: TRBD1; v_gene: TRBV19; j_gene: TRBJ1-2; CDR3nt: TGTGCCAGTGCACCGGGACAGGGGATCAACTATGGCTACACCTTC; CDR3aa: CASAPGQGINYGYTF
abundance: few; d_gene: .; v_gene: TRBV7-8; j_gene: TRBJ2-3; CDR3nt: TGTGCCAGCAGCCCCCCAATAGTAGATACGCAGTATTTT; CDR3aa: CASSPPIVDTQYF
abundance: .; d_gene: .; v_gene: TRBV5-6; j_gene: TRBJ1-1; CDR3nt: TGTGCCAGCAGCTTGATCCGCACAGTCCCTGAAGCTTTCTTT; CDR3aa: CASSLIRTVPEAFF
abundance: .; d_gene: TRBD2; v_gene: TRBV5-1; j_gene: TRBJ2-2; CDR3nt: TGCGCCAGCAGCCCACTAGCGGGCTTGAACACCGGGGAGCTGTTTTTT; CDR3aa: CASSPLAGLNTGELFF
abundance: .; d_gene: TRBD1; v_gene: TRBV6-5; j_gene: TRBJ2-7; CDR3nt: TGTGCCAGTTACGGGACAGAACATTTGGAGCAGTACTTC; CDR3aa: CASYGTEHLEQYF
abundance: .; d_gene: .; v_gene: TRBV14; j_gene: TRBJ1-4; CDR3nt: TGTGCCAGCAGTCAGCTCTCGACAGGCCCCAATGAAAAACTGTTTTTT; CDR3aa: CASSQLSTGPNEKLFF
abundance: .; d_gene: .; v_gene: TRBV7-2; j_gene: TRBJ2-1; CDR3nt: TGTGCCAGTGGAACGGCGGGGCCGGAGAGGAATGAGCAGTTCTTC; CDR3aa: CASGTAGPERNEQFF
abundance: .; d_gene: .; v_gene: TRBV11-2; j_gene: TRBJ1-2; CDR3nt: TGTGCCAGCAGCCTTATGGGGCGAGTGCGCTACACCTTC; CDR3aa: CASSLMGRVRYTF
abundance: .; d_gene: .; v_gene: TRBV27; j_gene: TRBJ2-7; CDR3nt: TGTGCCAGCAGTTTATATGCTCGCTACGAGCAGTACTTC; CDR3aa: CASSLYARYEQYF
abundance: few; d_gene: TRBD1; v_gene: TRBV19; j_gene: TRBJ1-2; CDR3nt: TGTGCCAGTAGTATGGTCAGGACAGGGTATGGCTACACCTTC; CDR3aa: CASSMVRTGYGYTF
abundance: .; d_gene: TRBD1; v_gene: TRBV10-3; j_gene: TRBJ2-7; CDR3nt: TGTGCCATCAGGACGGGACAGGGATCCTACGAGCAGTACTTC; CDR3aa: CAIRTGQGSYEQYF
abundance: .; d_gene: .; v_gene: TRBV10-1; j_gene: TRBJ2-3; CDR3nt: TGCGCCAGCAGTGAGTTTTTCGTCACAGATACGCAGTATTTT; CDR3aa: CASSEFFVTDTQYF
abundance: .; d_gene: .; v_gene: TRBV2; j_gene: TRBJ2-1; CDR3nt: TGTGCCAGCAAGTGGACTGTTGCCCCGTACAATGAGCAGTTCTTC; CDR3aa: CASKWTVAPYNEQFF
abundance: .; d_gene: TRBD1; v_gene: TRBV6-6; j_gene: TRBJ1-1; CDR3nt: TGTGCCAGCAGACCCGGACAGGGAGAAGCTTTCTTT; CDR3aa: CASRPGQGEAFF
abundance: .; d_gene: .; v_gene: TRBV18; j_gene: TRBJ1-1; CDR3nt: TGTGCCAGCTCATACGGGGGGGGAGTGAACACTGAAGCTTTCTTT; CDR3aa: CASSYGGGVNTEAFF
abundance: .; d_gene: .; v_gene: TRBV6-1; j_gene: TRBJ2-5; CDR3nt: TGTGCCAGCAACCGGCGAGGGAGGGGGGGAGAGACCCAGTACTTC; CDR3aa: CASNRRGRGGETQYF
abundance: .; d_gene: .; v_gene: TRBV10-1; j_gene: TRBJ2-1; CDR3nt: TGCGCCAGCAGTAGATCCCATCTGAGTTCCTACAATGAGCAGTTCTTC; CDR3aa: CASSRSHLSSYNEQFF